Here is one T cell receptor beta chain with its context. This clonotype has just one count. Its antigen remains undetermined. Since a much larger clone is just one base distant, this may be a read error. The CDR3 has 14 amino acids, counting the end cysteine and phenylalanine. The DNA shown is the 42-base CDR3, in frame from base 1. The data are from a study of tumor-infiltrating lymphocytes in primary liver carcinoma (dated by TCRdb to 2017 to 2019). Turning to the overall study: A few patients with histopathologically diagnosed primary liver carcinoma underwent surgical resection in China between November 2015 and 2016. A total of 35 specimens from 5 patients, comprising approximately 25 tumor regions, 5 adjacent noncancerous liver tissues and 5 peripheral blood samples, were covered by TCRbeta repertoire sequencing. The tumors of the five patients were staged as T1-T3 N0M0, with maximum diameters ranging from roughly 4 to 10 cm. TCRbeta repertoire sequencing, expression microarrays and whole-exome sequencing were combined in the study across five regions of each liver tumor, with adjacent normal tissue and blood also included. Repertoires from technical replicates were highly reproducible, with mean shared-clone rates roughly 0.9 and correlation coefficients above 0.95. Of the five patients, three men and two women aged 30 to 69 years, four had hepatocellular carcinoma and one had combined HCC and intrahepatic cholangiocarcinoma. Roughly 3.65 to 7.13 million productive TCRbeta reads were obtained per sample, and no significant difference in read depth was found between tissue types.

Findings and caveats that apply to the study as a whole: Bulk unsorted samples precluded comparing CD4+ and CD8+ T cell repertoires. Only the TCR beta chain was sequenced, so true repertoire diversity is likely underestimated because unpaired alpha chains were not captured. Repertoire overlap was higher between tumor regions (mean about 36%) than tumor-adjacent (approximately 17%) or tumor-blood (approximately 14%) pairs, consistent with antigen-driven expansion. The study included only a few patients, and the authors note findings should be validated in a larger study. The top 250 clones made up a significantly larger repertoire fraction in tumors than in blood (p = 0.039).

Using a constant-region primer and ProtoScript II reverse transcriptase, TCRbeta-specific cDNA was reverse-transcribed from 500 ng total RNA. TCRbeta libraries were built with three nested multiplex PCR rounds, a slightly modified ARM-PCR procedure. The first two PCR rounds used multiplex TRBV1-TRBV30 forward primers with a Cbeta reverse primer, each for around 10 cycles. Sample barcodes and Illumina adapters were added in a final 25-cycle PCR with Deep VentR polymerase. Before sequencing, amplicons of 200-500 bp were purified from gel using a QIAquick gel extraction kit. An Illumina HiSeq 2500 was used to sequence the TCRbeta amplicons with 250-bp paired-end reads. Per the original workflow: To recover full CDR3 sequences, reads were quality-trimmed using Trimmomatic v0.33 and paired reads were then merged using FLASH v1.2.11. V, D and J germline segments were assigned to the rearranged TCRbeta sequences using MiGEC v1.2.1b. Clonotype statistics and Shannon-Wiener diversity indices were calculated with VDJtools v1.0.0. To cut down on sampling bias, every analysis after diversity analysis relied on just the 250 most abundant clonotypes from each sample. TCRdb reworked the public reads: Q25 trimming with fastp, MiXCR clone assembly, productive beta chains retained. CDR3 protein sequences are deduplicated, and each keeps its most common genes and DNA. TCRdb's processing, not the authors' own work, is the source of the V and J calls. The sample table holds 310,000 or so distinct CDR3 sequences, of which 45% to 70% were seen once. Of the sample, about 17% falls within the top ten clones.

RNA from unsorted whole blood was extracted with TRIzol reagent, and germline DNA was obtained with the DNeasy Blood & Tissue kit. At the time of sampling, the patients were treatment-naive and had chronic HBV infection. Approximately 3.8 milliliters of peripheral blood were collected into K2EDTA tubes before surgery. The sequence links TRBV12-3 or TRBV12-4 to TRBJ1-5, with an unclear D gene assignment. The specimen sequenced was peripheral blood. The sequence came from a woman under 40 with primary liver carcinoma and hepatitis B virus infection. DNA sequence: TGTGCCAGCAGTCCCGGGAGGGTGGGTCAGCCCCAGCGTTTT. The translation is CASSPGRVGQPQRF.